One sample yielded the 8 T cell receptor beta chains listed below, sequenced in a study of cytomegalovirus exposure and HLA in healthy donors. It was with 60 Vbeta and 13 Jbeta primers that the PCR ran. The table came from immunoSEQ multiplex PCR; TCRdb's copy has only in-frame clones and leaves some out. The sample holds 250,000 to 350,000 clones, 80% to 90% seen once. The sample comprised PBMCs. The receptors come from a man aged 35 to 55 in good health and CMV-seropositive.

This rearrangement joins TRBV18 to TRBJ2-1; the match to TRBD1 covers 8 bases. With V trimmed by 4 bases and J by 4 bases, 3 bases remained unmatched. The CDR3 has 14 amino acids. Germline V lookup: CDR1 KGHSH, CDR2 LQKENI. For the CDR3, the DNA is TGTGCCAGCTCACTCGACAGGGGTTACAATGAGCAGTTCTTC. It yields the protein CASSLDRGYNEQFF.

The chain combines TRBV29-1 with TRBJ1-2; D is perhaps TRBD1 (6 bases). The CDR3 covers 16 residues. Per germline, CDR1 SQVTM and CDR2 ANQGSEA. Trimming shortened V by 1 base and J by 3 bases, and 18 bases separated the two germline ends. DNA for the CDR3: TGCAGCGTTGAAGCTCAGGGGAATCCGTTCTACTATGGCTACACCTTC. Its protein is CSVEAQGNPFYYGYTF.

The chain has TRBV5-5 and TRBJ2-1, with 9 bases that match TRBD1. Trimming took 0 bases from V and 8 from J; bases not matched to a gene: 6. CDR3 length: 15 residues. The germline V gene encodes CDR1 SGHKS and CDR2 YYEKEE (reference sequence). In nucleotides, the CDR3 is TGTGCCAGCAGCTTGGCCGGACAGGGGAGGGATGAGCAGTTCTTC. It translates to CASSLAGQGRDEQFF.

This rearrangement joins TRBV2 to TRBJ2-2, with TRBD1 identical over 7 bases. J lost 2 bases, V lost 8 bases, and 5 bases had no gene match. The CDR3 has 14 residues. Germline assignment: CDR1 SNHLY and CDR2 FYNNEI. CDR3 DNA sequence: TGTGCCAGCCACAGGGGTTCAAACACCGGGGAGCTGTTTTTT. As protein: CASHRGSNTGELFF.

The V and J genes are TRBV28 and TRBJ2-1, with 7 bases that match TRBD1. J gave up 10 bases and V 8 bases, and 8 bases lay outside the gene matches. In germline, CDR1 is MDHEN, CDR2 SYDVKM. This CDR3 region has 12 residues. The CDR3 DNA follows: TGTGCCAGCTACGTCCGGACAGGAGAGCAGTTCTTC. It is translated as CASYVRTGEQFF.

This clone was detected once. The chain couples TRBV6-5 to TRBJ1-3; a weak D match, TRBD1 (5 bases). Trimming took 2 bases from V and 8 from J, leaving 13 bases between them. Per the germline V gene, CDR1 is MNHEY and CDR2 is SVGAGI. The CDR3 runs to 14 residues. CDR3 sequence reads: CASSYVGGKDTIYF. In nucleotides, the CDR3 is TGTGCCAGCAGTTACGTGGGGGGAAAGGACACCATATATTTT.

The chain carries TRBV7-2 and TRBJ2-1, with D tentatively TRBD2 (5 bases). This CDR3 region has 14 residues. Trimming removed 5 bases at V and 4 bases at J, with 12 bases between. Germline V gene data show CDR1 as SGHTA and CDR2 as FQGNSA. The CDR3 DNA follows: TGTGCCAGCAGCCTTTCTAGCAGATACAATGAGCAGTTCTTC. It translates to CASSLSSRYNEQFF.

The chain carries TRBV28 and TRBJ2-1; the D is unclear. The CDR3 runs to 15 residues. V lost 2 bases, J lost 5 bases, and 13 bases lay in between. Per germline, CDR1 MDHEN and CDR2 SYDVKM. CDR3 nucleotide sequence: TGTGCCAGCAGTTTAGTGGCAGAAATTAACAATGAGCAGTTCTTC. Translation gives CASSLVAEINNEQFF.